The T cell receptor beta chain under discussion was sequenced for a study of regulatory T cells in long-lasting Graves disease. The CDR3 has 15 amino acids. CDR1 KGHDR and CDR2 SFDVKD come from the germline V gene. V was trimmed by 4 bases and J by 1 base, leaving 11 bases between them. Regarding time point: newly diagnosed GD, antithyroid drugs for less than 3 months. Preparation of the TCR library used RNA extracted from PBMCs. Arm-PCR with iRepertoire HTBI primers amplified the CDR3 regions for these TCR beta libraries. Each CDR3 protein is one row after TCRdb ran MiXCR on the multiplex PCR reads. This table has some 250,000 distinct CDR3 sequences, just over 20% appearing once. This clonotype was recorded many times.

The V gene is TRBV24-1, the J gene TRBJ2-3, with a tentative D call TRBD2 (5 bases). The receptor's source is a female donor with Graves disease. The specimen was peripheral blood mononuclear cells (PBMCs), collected at new diagnosis, from a patient treated with antithyroid drugs. The CDR3 sequence is CATSESGKRTDTQYF. As DNA, the CDR3 is TGTGCCACCAGTGAATCGGGGAAACGCACAGATACGCAGTATTTT.